Listed below are T cell receptor beta chains from one sample, sequenced in a study of metastatic and nonmetastatic thyroid tumors. TCRdb reanalyzed the PCR reads via MiXCR. The sample has approximately 20,000 clones, approximately 32% seen once. Sequencing input: adjacent normal tissue. Receptors originate from a female donor with papillary thyroid cancer or a benign thyroid nodule (not recorded which). Some clones in this sample may be carry-over from other donors' samples. CDR3s include the opening cysteine and the closing phenylalanine or tryptophan. The order of the fields is clone size, D gene, J gene, V gene, CDR3 protein, CDR3 DNA. The D gene is left open where the match is weak. Part of the rows lack a size; the others show once, few, many or a class for expanded clones.

clone_size: NA
d_call: NA
j_call: TRBJ1-5
v_call: TRBV27
cdr3_aa: CASRAYGGNQPQHF
cdr3_nt: TGTGCCAGCAGGGCTTACGGGGGCAATCAGCCCCAGCATTTT

clone_size: NA
d_call: NA
j_call: TRBJ2-7
v_call: TRBV2
cdr3_aa: CASSPLDEQYF
cdr3_nt: TGTGCCAGCAGCCCCTTGGACGAGCAGTACTTC

clone_size: NA
d_call: NA
j_call: TRBJ2-7
v_call: TRBV11-3
cdr3_aa: CASSQGRSSYEQYF
cdr3_nt: TGTGCCAGCAGCCAAGGACGCTCCTCCTACGAGCAGTACTTC

clone_size: NA
d_call: NA
j_call: TRBJ1-3
v_call: TRBV2
cdr3_aa: CASTSGPTSGNTIYF
cdr3_nt: TGTGCCAGCACTAGTGGACCGACTTCTGGAAACACTATATATTTT

clone_size: NA
d_call: NA
j_call: TRBJ1-2
v_call: TRBV2
cdr3_aa: CASITVGGDTF
cdr3_nt: TGTGCCAGCATCACGGTCGGTGGGGACACCTTC

clone_size: NA
d_call: TRBD1
j_call: TRBJ2-1
v_call: TRBV7-7
cdr3_aa: CASSRRQGTDNEQFF
cdr3_nt: TGTGCTAGCAGCCGCCGACAGGGAACTGACAATGAGCAGTTCTTC

clone_size: NA
d_call: NA
j_call: TRBJ1-2
v_call: TRBV6-1
cdr3_aa: CASRANDGDGYTF
cdr3_nt: TGTGCCAGCAGGGCCAATGATGGGGATGGCTACACCTTC

clone_size: few
d_call: NA
j_call: TRBJ2-5
v_call: TRBV6-2/TRBV6-3
cdr3_aa: CASSYEFTGLSRGETQYF
cdr3_nt: TGTGCCAGCAGTTACGAATTTACGGGACTTTCGAGGGGCGAGACCCAGTACTTC

clone_size: NA
d_call: TRBD1
j_call: TRBJ1-5
v_call: TRBV12-3/TRBV12-4
cdr3_aa: CASSLRTGGNQPQHF
cdr3_nt: TGTGCCAGCAGTTTAAGGACAGGTGGGAATCAGCCCCAGCATTTT

clone_size: many
d_call: NA
j_call: TRBJ2-3
v_call: TRBV12-5
cdr3_aa: CASGLRETDTQYF
cdr3_nt: TGTGCTAGTGGTTTAAGGGAAACAGATACGCAGTATTTT

clone_size: few
d_call: TRBD1
j_call: TRBJ1-1
v_call: TRBV28
cdr3_aa: CASSTRGGTEAFF
cdr3_nt: TGTGCCAGCAGCACCAGGGGGGGAACTGAAGCTTTCTTT

clone_size: many
d_call: NA
j_call: TRBJ2-2
v_call: TRBV19
cdr3_aa: CASSTKGQGRTGELFF
cdr3_nt: TGTGCCAGTAGTACAAAGGGACAAGGAAGGACCGGGGAGCTGTTTTTT

clone_size: NA
d_call: NA
j_call: TRBJ1-2
v_call: TRBV9
cdr3_aa: CASSVQGYGYTF
cdr3_nt: TGTGCCAGCAGCGTACAGGGCTATGGCTACACCTTC

clone_size: once
d_call: TRBD2
j_call: TRBJ2-2
v_call: TRBV19
cdr3_aa: CASQRGSGSLNTGELFF
cdr3_nt: TGTGCCAGTCAAAGGGGCAGCGGGAGCCTTAACACCGGGGAGCTGTTTTTT

clone_size: many
d_call: NA
j_call: TRBJ1-3
v_call: TRBV25-1
cdr3_aa: CASSSLGRTRDSGNTIYF
cdr3_nt: TGTGCCAGCAGCTCCCTTGGGCGGACACGCGACTCTGGAAACACCATATATTTT

clone_size: NA
d_call: NA
j_call: TRBJ2-2
v_call: TRBV11-1
cdr3_aa: CASSSGGGELFF
cdr3_nt: TGTGCCAGCAGCTCGGGTGGCGGGGAGCTGTTTTTT

clone_size: NA
d_call: NA
j_call: TRBJ2-7
v_call: TRBV7-3
cdr3_aa: CASRQGLREQYF
cdr3_nt: TGTGCCTCTAGACAGGGACTACGGGAGCAGTACTTC

clone_size: few
d_call: NA
j_call: TRBJ1-6
v_call: TRBV12-3/TRBV12-4
cdr3_aa: CASTHSSPLHF
cdr3_nt: TGTGCCAGCACCCATAGCTCACCCCTCCACTTT

clone_size: many
d_call: TRBD2
j_call: TRBJ2-5
v_call: TRBV10-1
cdr3_aa: CASREGGGALKETQYF
cdr3_nt: TGCGCCAGCAGAGAAGGCGGGGGGGCCTTAAAAGAGACCCAGTACTTC

clone_size: NA
d_call: TRBD1
j_call: TRBJ2-7
v_call: TRBV20-1
cdr3_aa: CSALERQGASSYEQYF
cdr3_nt: TGCAGTGCTCTAGAGAGGCAGGGGGCCAGCTCCTACGAGCAGTACTTC

clone_size: NA
d_call: NA
j_call: TRBJ2-5
v_call: TRBV28
cdr3_aa: CASRVGSEETQYF
cdr3_nt: TGTGCCAGCAGGGTTGGGTCGGAAGAGACCCAGTACTTC

clone_size: NA
d_call: NA
j_call: TRBJ1-2
v_call: TRBV6-1
cdr3_aa: CASTRAARGGYTF
cdr3_nt: TGTGCCAGCACCCGGGCAGCCCGGGGAGGGTACACCTTC

clone_size: few
d_call: NA
j_call: TRBJ2-5
v_call: TRBV11-1
cdr3_aa: CASSAGSQETQYF
cdr3_nt: TGTGCCAGCAGCGCAGGGTCCCAAGAGACCCAGTACTTC

clone_size: NA
d_call: TRBD1
j_call: TRBJ1-6
v_call: TRBV12-3/TRBV12-4
cdr3_aa: CASSSTGAEGALHF
cdr3_nt: TGTGCCAGCAGTTCGACAGGGGCAGAGGGGGCCCTCCACTTT

clone_size: NA
d_call: NA
j_call: TRBJ2-5
v_call: TRBV19
cdr3_aa: CASSIKETQYF
cdr3_nt: TGTGCCAGTAGTATCAAAGAGACCCAGTACTTC

clone_size: NA
d_call: TRBD1
j_call: TRBJ2-6
v_call: TRBV11-1
cdr3_aa: CASSRTDRESSGANVLTF
cdr3_nt: TGTGCCAGCAGCCGTACAGACAGGGAGAGCTCTGGGGCCAACGTCCTGACTTTC

clone_size: NA
d_call: NA
j_call: TRBJ1-2
v_call: TRBV5-1
cdr3_aa: CASSPERCGYTF
cdr3_nt: TGCGCCAGCAGCCCCGAGCGGTGTGGCTACACCTTC

clone_size: few
d_call: TRBD2
j_call: TRBJ2-1
v_call: TRBV15
cdr3_aa: CATRSIAGAYNEQFF
cdr3_nt: TGTGCCACCAGAAGCATAGCGGGGGCCTACAATGAGCAGTTCTTC

clone_size: few
d_call: NA
j_call: TRBJ2-1
v_call: TRBV28
cdr3_aa: CASSFRHYNEQFF
cdr3_nt: TGTGCCAGCAGTTTTCGTCATTACAATGAGCAGTTCTTC

clone_size: NA
d_call: TRBD1
j_call: TRBJ1-2
v_call: TRBV6-1
cdr3_aa: CASSKGQYTPGYTF
cdr3_nt: TGTGCCAGCAGTAAGGGACAGTACACCCCCGGCTACACCTTC

clone_size: few
d_call: NA
j_call: TRBJ1-1
v_call: TRBV25-1
cdr3_aa: CASSEILGTKAFF
cdr3_nt: TGTGCCAGCAGTGAAATCTTGGGCACGAAAGCTTTCTTT

clone_size: medium-sized
d_call: NA
j_call: TRBJ1-1
v_call: TRBV20-1
cdr3_aa: CSARRGFDTEAFF
cdr3_nt: TGCAGTGCTAGAAGGGGATTTGACACTGAAGCTTTCTTT

clone_size: few
d_call: NA
j_call: TRBJ1-6
v_call: TRBV6-5
cdr3_aa: CASSYSAGAVNSPLHF
cdr3_nt: TGTGCCAGCAGTTACTCGGCAGGGGCAGTTAATTCACCCCTCCACTTT

clone_size: NA
d_call: NA
j_call: TRBJ1-6
v_call: TRBV6-1
cdr3_aa: CASSEGPGDYNSPLHF
cdr3_nt: TGTGCCAGCAGTGAAGGACCCGGGGATTATAATTCACCCCTCCACTTT

clone_size: medium-sized
d_call: NA
j_call: TRBJ2-5
v_call: TRBV30
cdr3_aa: CAWSSQETQYF
cdr3_nt: TGTGCCTGGAGTTCCCAAGAGACCCAGTACTTC

clone_size: NA
d_call: TRBD1
j_call: TRBJ1-2
v_call: TRBV5-1
cdr3_aa: CASSFTQGGYGYTF
cdr3_nt: TGCGCCAGCAGCTTCACCCAGGGGGGCTATGGCTACACCTTC